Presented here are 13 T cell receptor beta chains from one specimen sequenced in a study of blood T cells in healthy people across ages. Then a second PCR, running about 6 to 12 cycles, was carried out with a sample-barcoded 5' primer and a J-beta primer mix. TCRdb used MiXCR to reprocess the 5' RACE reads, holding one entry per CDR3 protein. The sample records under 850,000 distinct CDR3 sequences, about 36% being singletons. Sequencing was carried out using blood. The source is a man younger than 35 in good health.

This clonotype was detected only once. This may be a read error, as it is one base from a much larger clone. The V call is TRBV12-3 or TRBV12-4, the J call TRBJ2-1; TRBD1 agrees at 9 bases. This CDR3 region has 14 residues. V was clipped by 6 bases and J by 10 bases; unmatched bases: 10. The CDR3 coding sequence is TGTGCCAGCAGCGGGACAGGGTATGTGGACGAGCAGTTCTTC. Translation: CASSGTGYVDEQFF.

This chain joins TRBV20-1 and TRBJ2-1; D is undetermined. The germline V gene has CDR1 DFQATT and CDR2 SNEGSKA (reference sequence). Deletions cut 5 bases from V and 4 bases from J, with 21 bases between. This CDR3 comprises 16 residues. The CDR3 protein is CSAGTITDLLYNEQFF. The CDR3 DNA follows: TGCAGTGCTGGCACCATTACGGACCTCCTTTACAATGAGCAGTTCTTC.

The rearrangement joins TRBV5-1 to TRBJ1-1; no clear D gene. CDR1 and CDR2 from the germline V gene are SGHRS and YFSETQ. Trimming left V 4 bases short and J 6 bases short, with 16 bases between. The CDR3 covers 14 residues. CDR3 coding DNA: TGCGCCAGCAGCCCGGGAGTAGCGAGCCCTGAAGCTTTCTTT. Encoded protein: CASSPGVASPEAFF.

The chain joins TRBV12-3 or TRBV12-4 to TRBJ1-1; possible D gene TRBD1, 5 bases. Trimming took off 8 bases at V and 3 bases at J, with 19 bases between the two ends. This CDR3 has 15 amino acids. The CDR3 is CASGLRQTVHTEAFF. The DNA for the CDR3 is TGTGCCAGCGGACTGAGACAGACAGTACACACTGAAGCTTTCTTT.

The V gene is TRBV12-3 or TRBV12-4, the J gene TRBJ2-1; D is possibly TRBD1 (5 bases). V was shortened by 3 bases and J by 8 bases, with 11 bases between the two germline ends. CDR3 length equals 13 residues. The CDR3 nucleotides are TGTGCCAGCAGTTTTGTGCAGGGCCATGAGCAGTTCTTC. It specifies CASSFVQGHEQFF.

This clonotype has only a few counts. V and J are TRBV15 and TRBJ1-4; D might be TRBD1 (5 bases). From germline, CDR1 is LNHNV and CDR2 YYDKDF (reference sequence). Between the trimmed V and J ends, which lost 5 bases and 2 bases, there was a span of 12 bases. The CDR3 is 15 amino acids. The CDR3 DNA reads TGTGCCACCAGCCGGGACGGTCGCACTAATGAAAAACTGTTTTTT. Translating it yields CATSRDGRTNEKLFF.

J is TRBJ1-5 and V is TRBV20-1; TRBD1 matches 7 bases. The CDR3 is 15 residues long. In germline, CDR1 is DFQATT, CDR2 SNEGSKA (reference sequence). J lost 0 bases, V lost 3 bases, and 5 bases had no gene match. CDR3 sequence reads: CSARGGGNSNQPQHF. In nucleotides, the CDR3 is TGCAGTGCTAGGGGAGGGGGCAATAGCAATCAGCCCCAGCATTTT.

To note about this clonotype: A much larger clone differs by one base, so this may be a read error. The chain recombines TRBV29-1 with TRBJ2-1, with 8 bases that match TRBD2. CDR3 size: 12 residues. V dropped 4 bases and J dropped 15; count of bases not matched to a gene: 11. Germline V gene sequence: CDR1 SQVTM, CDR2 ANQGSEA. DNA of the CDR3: TGCAGCGTTGGGGAACCGAGCGGGAGTCGGTTCTTC. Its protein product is CSVGEPSGSRFF.

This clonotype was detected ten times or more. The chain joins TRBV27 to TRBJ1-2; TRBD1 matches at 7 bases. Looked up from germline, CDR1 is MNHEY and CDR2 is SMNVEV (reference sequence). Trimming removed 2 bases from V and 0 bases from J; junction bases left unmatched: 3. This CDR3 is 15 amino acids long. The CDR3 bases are TGTGCCAGCAGTTTACGGCAGGGGGCTAACTATGGCTACACCTTC. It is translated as CASSLRQGANYGYTF.

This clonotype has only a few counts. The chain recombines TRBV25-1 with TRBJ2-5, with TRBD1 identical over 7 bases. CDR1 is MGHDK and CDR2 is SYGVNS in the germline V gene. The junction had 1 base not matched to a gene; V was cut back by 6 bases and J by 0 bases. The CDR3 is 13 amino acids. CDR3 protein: CASRQGNQETQYF. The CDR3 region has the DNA TGTGCCAGCAGACAGGGGAACCAAGAGACCCAGTACTTC.

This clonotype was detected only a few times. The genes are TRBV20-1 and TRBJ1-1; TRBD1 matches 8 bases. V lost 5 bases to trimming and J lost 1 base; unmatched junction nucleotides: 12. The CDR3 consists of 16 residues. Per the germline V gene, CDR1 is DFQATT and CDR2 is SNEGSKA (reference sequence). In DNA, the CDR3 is TGCAGTGCTCGCCCTGGGTTGGGACAGGCGAACACTGAAGCTTTCTTT. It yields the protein CSARPGLGQANTEAFF.

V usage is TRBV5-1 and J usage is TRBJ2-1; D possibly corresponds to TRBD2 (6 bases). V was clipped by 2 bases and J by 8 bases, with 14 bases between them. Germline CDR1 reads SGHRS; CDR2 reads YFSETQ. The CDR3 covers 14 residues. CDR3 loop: CASSFQRRGDEQFF. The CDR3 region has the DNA TGCGCCAGCAGCTTCCAGAGGCGGGGTGATGAGCAGTTCTTC.

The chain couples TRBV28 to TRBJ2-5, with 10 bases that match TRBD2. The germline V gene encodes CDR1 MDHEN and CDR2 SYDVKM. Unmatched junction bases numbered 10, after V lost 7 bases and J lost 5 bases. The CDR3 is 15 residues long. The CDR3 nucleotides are TGTGCCAGCACTTTCCCAGCGGGGGGGCTCGAGACCCAGTACTTC. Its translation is CASTFPAGGLETQYF.